This TCR beta chain was sequenced in a study of T cell repertoires in aging, cancer and after chemotherapy. Study observations and caveats: Rebound thymic output was suggested by rising median generation probability during chemotherapy in each cancer cohort.

Rearranged V-D-J TRB sequences were amplified with a mixed TRB-A/B primer pool. MiXCR was run by TCRdb on the multiplex PCR reads, yielding one entry per CDR3 protein. Of some 4,000 distinct CDR3 sequences detected, about 30% appear once; the ten largest clones hold under 40%. This clonotype was found a few times. The antigen is unknown. The CDR3 runs 14 residues. Germline trimming cut 4 bases from V and 2 bases from J; bases unmatched to any gene: 1. Amplification of TCR beta used genomic DNA extracted from peripheral blood. The source material was blood. This chain links TRBV12-3 or TRBV12-4 with TRBJ2-1, with 8 bases lining up with TRBD2. This receptor was obtained from a human donor with a blood cancer. The CDR3, as DNA: TGTGCCAGCAGTTATAGCGGGACCTACAATGAGCAGTTCTTC. Translated: CASSYSGTYNEQFF.